The sequence of this T cell receptor (beta chain) was determined in a study of Ad26.COV2.S vaccination and SARS-CoV-2 variants. Treatment denoted: roughly 20 received Ad26.COV2.S at low or high dose, single or two shots; a few received placebo; per-sample allocation not given. Day 63 after the first vaccine or placebo injection was the time point for sampling. Sequencing was performed with immunoSEQ multiplex PCR; in TCRdb, only in-frame clones are kept and a portion is missing. The table has 200,000 to 250,000 clones, roughly 88% seen once. Germline CDR1 KGHDR, CDR2 SFDVKD. The CDR3 covers 15 residues. V trimming: 5 bases; J trimming: 6 bases; junction bases outside the gene matches: 8.

The TCR was taken from a person aged 18-65 years who received the Ad26.COV2.S COVID-19 vaccine or a placebo. The chain joins TRBV24-1 to TRBJ2-3; 9 bases line up with TRBD2. The starting material was peripheral blood, obtained in a trial of Ad26.COV2.S vaccine versus placebo. As DNA, the CDR3 is TGTGCCACCAGTGCGGCTAGCGGGGCGGGGGATACGCAGTATTTT. Translated: CATSAASGAGDTQYF.